The 27 T cell receptor beta chains below all came from one sample that was sequenced in a study of cytomegalovirus exposure and HLA in healthy donors. Researchers ran the PCR with 60 Vbeta and 13 Jbeta primers. The repertoire was sequenced with immunoSEQ multiplex PCR; TCRdb's copy has only in-frame clones and lacks some. Seen here are under 150,000 clones, approximately 80% observed once, and the top ten hold about 1.6%. Material: PBMCs. These receptors came from a woman aged 18-35 years in good health and CMV-seronegative.

The rearrangement joins TRBV5-1 to TRBJ2-5, with 12 nucleotides matching TRBD2. The CDR3 has 16 residues. Germline V CDR1 and CDR2: SGHRS, YFSETQ. V was clipped by 4 bases and J by 3 bases; unmatched bases: 7. In DNA, the CDR3 is TGCGCCAGCAGCCCCGGGACTAGCGGGCCTAAAGAGACCCAGTACTTC. It codes for CASSPGTSGPKETQYF.

The genes are TRBV21-1 and TRBJ2-7; the DNA was not compared with TRBD2, the D call given in the table. TRBV21-1 is tagged as a pseudogene. This CDR3 is 16 amino acids long. The CDR3 sequence: CASSKKGLAEQYEQYF. As DNA, the CDR3 is TGTGCCAGCAGCAAAAAGGGACTAGCGGAGCAATACGAGCAGTACTTC.

J is TRBJ2-3 and V is TRBV5-1; a possible D gene is TRBD2 (5 bases). The ends were cut back, 4 bases at V and 2 bases at J, with 23 bases in the middle. CDR3 length: 18 amino acids. CDR1 and CDR2 from the germline V gene are SGHRS and YFSETQ. CDR3 DNA sequence: TGCGCCAGCAGCACTCGCCTCTATACCGGGATTAACACAGATACGCAGTATTTT. This translates into CASSTRLYTGINTDTQYF. Based on the CDR3 plus reference TRBV5-1 and TRBJ2-3, the full variable domain is KAGVTQTPRYLIKTRGQQVTLSCSPISGHRSVSWYQQTPGQGLQFLFEYFSETQRNKGNFPGRFSGRQFSNSRSEMNVSTLELGDSALYLCASSTRLYTGINTDTQYFGPGTRLTVL.

This clone was seen a single time. V usage is TRBV19 and J usage is TRBJ2-6; D not resolved. Germline-derived CDR1 and CDR2 are LNHDA and SQIVND (reference sequence). Trimming removed 4 bases at V and 0 bases at J, with 10 bases between. This CDR3 is 16 amino acids long. The CDR3 sequence is CASSTMMRSGANVLTF. CDR3 DNA sequence: TGTGCCAGTAGTACAATGATGCGCTCTGGGGCCAACGTCCTGACTTTC.

The chain recombines TRBV27 with TRBJ1-1; D uncertain. Germline CDR1 is MNHEY and CDR2 is SMNVEV (reference sequence). V was clipped by 3 bases and J by 7 bases, with 12 bases between them. The CDR3 contains 13 residues. CDR3 nucleotides: TGTGCCAGCAGTTTCTTGTCGGGTATTGAAGCTTTCTTT. It yields the protein CASSFLSGIEAFF.

This sequence joins TRBV19 and TRBJ1-5; 7 bases agree with TRBD1. Germline trimming cut 5 bases from V and 0 bases from J; bases unmatched to any gene: 1. Germline V CDR1 and CDR2: LNHDA, SQIVND (reference sequence). The CDR3 extends over 14 amino acids. DNA of the CDR3: TGTGCCAGTAGTCCAGGGGGTAGCAATCAGCCCCAGCATTTT. Its protein product is CASSPGGSNQPQHF. The full variable domain, completed using reference TRBV19 and TRBJ1-5, is DGGITQSPKYLFRKEGQNVTLSCEQNLNHDAMYWYRQDPGQGLRLIYYSQIVNDFQKGDIAEGYSVSREKKESFPLTVTSAQKNPTAFYLCASSPGGSNQPQHFGDGTRLSIL.

This chain links TRBV12-5 with TRBJ1-1; 9 bases fit TRBD1. The germline CDR1 and CDR2 sequences are LGHNT and FRNRAP. CDR3 length: 16 amino acids. The junction had 14 bases not matched to a gene; V was cut back by 7 bases and J by 5 bases. The DNA of the CDR3 is TGTGCTAGTGCTGTAGACAGGGGGTTCCCCTTTACTGAAGCTTTCTTT. This sequence encodes CASAVDRGFPFTEAFF.

This clone has more than one count but fewer than ten. At one of its ends the junction is not consistent with the germline gene, which may arise from a read error. CDR3 DNA: TGTTCCAGCACGGTCGACAATACCTTTCCCGAAAAACTGTTTTTT. It yields the protein CSSTVDNTFPEKLFF. The chain joins TRBV7-9 to TRBJ1-4; D remains unclear. This CDR3 contains 15 residues. Germline assignment: CDR1 SEHNR and CDR2 FQNEAQ (reference sequence).

The gene calls are TRBV10-3 and TRBJ1-3; 7 nucleotides agree with TRBD1. With 2 bases clipped from V and 0 bases from J, the junction kept 7 bases outside the gene matches. This CDR3 is built from 17 residues. Germline CDR1 ENHRY, CDR2 SYGVKD. CDR3 residues: CAISEPQGNPSGNTIYF. Here the CDR3 DNA reads TGTGCCATCAGTGAGCCACAGGGGAATCCCTCTGGAAACACCATATATTTT.

The V call is TRBV28, the J call TRBJ1-2, with D possibly TRBD1 on 6 matching bases. Trimming removed 4 bases at V and 7 bases at J, with 7 bases between. This CDR3 has 11 residues. Germline assignment: CDR1 MDHEN and CDR2 SYDVKM. CDR3 region: CASSYRAGYTF. CDR3 coding DNA: TGTGCCAGCAGTTACAGGGCTGGCTACACCTTC.

This clone has just one count. The V and J genes are TRBV2 and TRBJ1-2; TRBD1 agrees at 8 bases. With 8 bases clipped from V and 4 bases from J, the junction kept 9 bases outside the gene matches. The CDR3 totals 14 residues. Germline values: CDR1 SNHLY, CDR2 FYNNEI. The CDR3 region has the DNA TGTGCCAGCTTTGACAGGGGTGGGGCCTATGGCTACACCTTC. This translates into CASFDRGGAYGYTF.

The chain combines TRBV7-7 with TRBJ1-1; D remains unclear. Germline-derived CDR1 and CDR2 are SSHAT and FNYEAQ (reference sequence). V was trimmed by 2 bases and J by 1 base, leaving 5 bases between them. This CDR3 spans 13 amino acids. This CDR3 is CASSLQENTEAFF. CDR3 DNA: TGTGCCAGCAGCTTACAGGAGAACACTGAAGCTTTCTTT.

This chain uses TRBV19 with TRBJ2-7, with 11 bases identical to TRBD2. The CDR3 totals 16 residues. V was pared by 3 bases and J by 3 bases, with 7 bases of the junction left unmatched. Per the germline V gene, CDR1 is LNHDA and CDR2 is SQIVND (reference sequence). CDR3 sequence: CASSIAASGRHYEQYF. CDR3 bases: TGTGCCAGTAGTATCGCCGCTAGCGGGAGGCACTACGAGCAGTACTTC.

The chain couples TRBV6-1 to TRBJ1-1; TRBD1 matches at 9 bases. The V and J ends lost 6 bases and 7 bases, in that order; junction bases with no gene match: 9. Germline V lookup: CDR1 MNHNS, CDR2 SASEGT. The length of the CDR3 is 14 residues. CDR3 region: CASSAWDRELEAFF. Here the CDR3 DNA reads TGTGCCAGCAGCGCCTGGGACAGGGAACTTGAAGCTTTCTTT.

This clone showed up just a few times. The chain carries TRBV7-9 and TRBJ2-3; TRBD2 matches 9 bases. J was trimmed by 0 bases and V by 5 bases; bases with no gene match: 3. The CDR3 has 15 amino acids. The germline gives CDR1 SEHNR, CDR2 FQNEAQ (reference sequence). CDR3 loop: CASSISGSSTDTQYF. The CDR3 DNA sequence: TGTGCCAGCAGCATTAGCGGGAGCAGCACAGATACGCAGTATTTT. Using reference TRBV7-9 and TRBJ2-3 for the parts outside the CDR3, the full variable domain is DTGVSQNPRHKITKRGQNVTFRCDPISEHNRLYWYRQTLGQGPEFLTYFQNEAQLEKSRLLSDRFSAERPKGSFSTLEIQRTEQGDSAMYLCASSISGSSTDTQYFGPGTRLTVL.

The chain recombines TRBV7-9 with TRBJ2-7, with 12 bases identical to TRBD2. This CDR3 comprises 15 residues. The V gene's germline CDR1 is SEHNR and CDR2 FQNEAQ (reference sequence). The V gene end was trimmed by 5 bases and the J gene end by 7 bases; junction bases not matched to a gene: 9. The CDR3 region is CASSDRLAGAGEQYF. The CDR3 DNA is TGTGCCAGCAGCGATAGACTAGCGGGAGCGGGGGAGCAGTACTTC.

This clone was found a few times. The V gene is TRBV5-1, the J gene TRBJ2-1; D may be TRBD2 (6 bases). Germline V gives CDR1 SGHRS, CDR2 YFSETQ. The ends were cut back, 0 bases at V and 7 bases at J, with 17 bases in the middle. CDR3 length equals 16 residues. CDR3 in amino acids: CASSLVGGGRGNEQFF. CDR3 nucleotides: TGCGCCAGCAGCTTGGTCGGGGGAGGCCGGGGTAATGAGCAGTTCTTC.

The chain uses TRBV2 and TRBJ1-1; no clear D gene. With 8 bases removed from V and 0 bases from J, the gap between germline ends came to 16 bases. This CDR3 has 15 amino acids. Germline CDR1 reads SNHLY; CDR2 reads FYNNEI. The CDR3, as DNA: TGTGCCAGCCTGGTCGAGGCGGTGATGAACACTGAAGCTTTCTTT. It translates to CASLVEAVMNTEAFF.

This clone occurred a few times. This sequence joins TRBV2 and TRBJ2-7, with D perhaps matching TRBD2 (5 bases). The germline CDR1 and CDR2 sequences are SNHLY and FYNNEI. With 5 bases removed from V and 2 bases from J, the gap between germline ends came to 10 bases. The CDR3 runs 13 residues. The CDR3 loop is CASSSGDTYEQYF. The CDR3 coding sequence is TGTGCCAGCAGTAGCGGAGATACCTACGAGCAGTACTTC.

The chain links TRBV5-1 to TRBJ2-2; 7 positions match TRBD1. This CDR3 spans 15 amino acids. Germline-derived CDR1 and CDR2 are SGHRS and YFSETQ. Trimming cost V 4 bases and J 5 bases; bases outside gene matches: 8. The CDR3 reads CASSRTGDPTGELFF. CDR3 bases: TGCGCCAGCAGCCGAACAGGGGACCCAACCGGGGAGCTGTTTTTT.

The chain combines TRBV29-1 with TRBJ2-1; TRBD2 matches 10 bases. This CDR3 is 19 amino acids long. Germline CDR1 reads SQVTM; CDR2 reads ANQGSEA. With 6 bases clipped from V and 0 bases from J, the junction kept 17 bases outside the gene matches. CDR3 coding DNA: TGCAGCGTCGTGAGATTAGCGGGAGGTCCCAGGAGCTCCTACAATGAGCAGTTCTTC. Protein sequence: CSVVRLAGGPRSSYNEQFF.

This clone turned up a few times. The chain carries TRBV6-4 and TRBJ1-2, with D possibly TRBD1 on 6 matching bases. The CDR3 is made up of 14 amino acids. V lost 2 bases and J lost 5, with 12 bases in between. Germline-derived CDR1 and CDR2 are MRHNA and SNTAGT. The CDR3 sequence is CASSDRGGRYGYTF. CDR3 nucleotide sequence: TGTGCCAGCAGTGACAGGGGGGGCCGGTATGGCTACACCTTC.

The V and J genes are TRBV18 and TRBJ1-2, with TRBD1 as a possible D gene (6 bases). Germline CDR1 is KGHSH and CDR2 is LQKENI. The CDR3 contains 14 residues. Trimming took 3 bases from V and 8 from J, leaving 16 bases between them. CDR3 residues: CASSPGTKGYGYTF. CDR3 nucleotide sequence: TGTGCCAGCTCACCTGGGACAAAAGGTTACGGCTACACCTTC.

This clone was recorded a few times. DNA for the CDR3: TGCAGCGCGGGAAACAGGGGTGGGGAGACCCAGTACTTC. Its translation: CSAGNRGGETQYF. This chain connects TRBV29-1 to TRBJ2-5; 7 bases fit TRBD1. V lost 7 bases, J lost 5 bases, and 10 bases stayed unmatched. Germline loops: CDR1 SQVTM, CDR2 ANQGSEA. The CDR3 has 13 residues.

The rearrangement uses TRBV11-2 and TRBJ1-1; no clear D. This CDR3 has 14 amino acids. V lost 1 base, J lost 8 bases, and 14 bases lay in between. In germline, CDR1 is SGHAT, CDR2 FQNNGV. The CDR3 spells CASSLVTEGREAFF. The CDR3, as DNA: TGTGCCAGCAGCTTAGTAACAGAAGGCAGGGAAGCTTTCTTT.

This clone was seen only once. This chain connects TRBV4-2 to TRBJ2-1; 8 bases fit TRBD2. V lost 1 base and J lost 9; bases outside the gene matches: 11. CDR3 length equals 16 residues. The germline gives CDR1 LGHNA, CDR2 YNFKEQ. CDR3 in DNA: TGTGCCAGCAGCCAAGCGGACGGGAGGGCCTTATCTGAGCAGTTCTTC. Translating it yields CASSQADGRALSEQFF.

V is TRBV4-1 and J is TRBJ1-3, with D possibly TRBD1 on 5 matching bases. Germline values: CDR1 MGHRA, CDR2 YSYEKL. V was cut by 2 bases and J by 4 bases, with 15 bases left in between. CDR3 size: 16 residues. CDR3 protein: CASSQLDKAWGNTIYF. DNA of the CDR3: TGCGCCAGCAGCCAACTGGACAAGGCCTGGGGAAACACCATATATTTT.